Listed below are T cell receptor beta chains from one sample, sequenced in a study of blood T cell repertoires in COVID-19. The table came from immunoSEQ multiplex PCR; TCRdb's copy has only in-frame clones and leaves some out. The top ten hold roughly 6.3% of the sample, which has fewer than 90,000 clones, about 87% seen once. Material for sequencing was peripheral blood. The origin of the receptors is a woman of 80 years or more with active COVID-19. The CDR3 runs from the conserved cysteine through the conserved F or W. A D gene is named only where the DNA matches it firmly. A clone size is listed for some rows: how often the clone was seen (once, few, many), or a class if it is expanded.

J gene: TRBJ2-1
clone size: .
D gene: TRBD2
CDR3 length: 18
V gene: TRBV7-3
CDR3 protein: CASSLKASGSLAYNEQFF
CDR3 DNA: TGTGCCAGCAGCTTAAAGGCTAGCGGGAGCCTTGCGTACAATGAGCAGTTCTTC

J gene: TRBJ2-4
clone size: .
D gene: .
CDR3 length: 15
V gene: TRBV7-3
CDR3 protein: CASSQGQGVSHIQYF
CDR3 DNA: TGTGCCAGCAGCCAAGGCCAAGGGGTGTCGCACATTCAGTACTTC

J gene: TRBJ2-1
clone size: .
D gene: TRBD2
CDR3 length: 15
V gene: TRBV11-2
CDR3 protein: CASSPRTRVWHEQFF
CDR3 DNA: TGTGCCAGCAGCCCCCGGACTAGGGTCTGGCATGAGCAGTTCTTC

J gene: TRBJ1-1
clone size: .
D gene: .
CDR3 length: 12
V gene: TRBV28
CDR3 protein: CASTQRHTEAFF
CDR3 DNA: TGTGCCAGCACCCAGCGACACACTGAAGCTTTCTTT

J gene: TRBJ1-2
clone size: .
D gene: .
CDR3 length: 16
V gene: TRBV7-9
CDR3 protein: CASDSGTPAALYGYTF
CDR3 DNA: TGTGCCAGCGATTCGGGGACACCCGCAGCCCTCTATGGCTACACCTTC

J gene: TRBJ1-5
clone size: .
D gene: .
CDR3 length: 17
V gene: TRBV27
CDR3 protein: CASIKWGGRGGNQPQHF
CDR3 DNA: TGTGCCAGCATTAAGTGGGGGGGGCGCGGGGGCAATCAGCCCCAGCATTTT

J gene: TRBJ2-7
clone size: once
D gene: .
CDR3 length: 13
V gene: TRBV24-1
CDR3 protein: CATSDPGHTEQYF
CDR3 DNA: TGTGCCACCAGTGACCCGGGACATACCGAGCAGTACTTC

J gene: TRBJ2-7
clone size: .
D gene: TRBD2
CDR3 length: 17
V gene: TRBV5-4
CDR3 protein: CASSLGGPSGRSYEQYF
CDR3 DNA: TGTGCCAGCAGCTTGGGAGGGCCCAGCGGGAGGTCCTACGAGCAGTACTTC

J gene: TRBJ2-3
clone size: .
D gene: TRBD2
CDR3 length: 17
V gene: TRBV7-6
CDR3 protein: CASSLDPPGRITDTQYF
CDR3 DNA: TGTGCCAGCAGCTTAGACCCGCCCGGGAGGATCACAGATACGCAGTATTTT

J gene: TRBJ2-6
clone size: .
D gene: TRBD1
CDR3 length: 17
V gene: TRBV19
CDR3 protein: CASSKGQANSGANVLTF
CDR3 DNA: TGTGCCAGTAGTAAGGGACAGGCTAACTCTGGGGCCAACGTCCTGACTTTC

J gene: TRBJ2-6
clone size: .
D gene: .
CDR3 length: 18
V gene: TRBV7-9
CDR3 protein: CASSPGPRGSPGANVLTF
CDR3 DNA: TGTGCCAGCAGCCCGGGCCCCAGGGGCTCCCCTGGGGCCAACGTCCTGACTTTC

J gene: TRBJ2-1
clone size: once
D gene: .
CDR3 length: 15
V gene: TRBV19
CDR3 protein: CASSDFRGTYNEQFF
CDR3 DNA: TGTGCCAGTAGTGACTTCCGGGGTACCTACAATGAGCAGTTCTTC

J gene: TRBJ1-1
clone size: .
D gene: TRBD1
CDR3 length: 15
V gene: TRBV5-6
CDR3 protein: CASSFYRGRNTEAFF
CDR3 DNA: TGTGCCAGCAGCTTCTACAGGGGGCGGAACACTGAAGCTTTCTTT

J gene: TRBJ1-5
clone size: .
D gene: .
CDR3 length: 15
V gene: TRBV19
CDR3 protein: CASSDIGRPNQPQHF
CDR3 DNA: TGTGCCAGTAGTGATATTGGGAGACCCAATCAGCCCCAGCATTTT

J gene: TRBJ1-4
clone size: .
D gene: TRBD1
CDR3 length: 17
V gene: TRBV7-9
CDR3 protein: CASSLRYRGQMNEKLFF
CDR3 DNA: TGTGCCAGCAGCTTACGGTATCGGGGACAGATGAATGAAAAACTGTTTTTT

J gene: TRBJ2-5
clone size: .
D gene: .
CDR3 length: 13
V gene: TRBV10-3
CDR3 protein: CASGEILQETQYF
CDR3 DNA: TGTGCCTCGGGAGAAATATTACAAGAGACCCAGTACTTC

J gene: TRBJ1-2
clone size: .
D gene: TRBD1
CDR3 length: 16
V gene: TRBV24-1
CDR3 protein: CATSAYPGQGYSGYTF
CDR3 DNA: TGTGCCACCAGTGCCTACCCGGGACAGGGGTACTCTGGCTACACCTTC

J gene: TRBJ2-7
clone size: .
D gene: TRBD2
CDR3 length: 14
V gene: TRBV7-2
CDR3 protein: CASRKESGKDEQYF
CDR3 DNA: TGTGCCAGCCGGAAAGAGAGCGGGAAGGACGAGCAGTACTTC

J gene: TRBJ1-2
clone size: few
D gene: TRBD1
CDR3 length: 15
V gene: TRBV7-3
CDR3 protein: CASSLNPRDSRGLTF
CDR3 DNA: TGTGCCAGCAGCTTAAACCCTCGGGACAGCCGGGGCCTCACCTTC

J gene: TRBJ2-7
clone size: once
D gene: TRBD1
CDR3 length: 13
V gene: TRBV13
CDR3 protein: CASSNRGLGEQYF
CDR3 DNA: TGTGCCAGCAGCAACAGGGGGCTCGGCGAGCAGTACTTC